This passage covers 18 T cell receptor beta chains from one sample sequenced in a study of identifying expanded T cells in peripheral blood. Only in-frame clones appear in the TCRdb table, and some are missing; sequencing was by immunoSEQ multiplex PCR. The sample consists of some 77,000 clones, 70% to 90% of them appearing once. The sequenced sample was blood. The receptors here all came from a person between 18 and 70 years old in good health.

The V gene is TRBV7-2, the J gene TRBJ2-5; D uncertain. This CDR3 has 15 residues. With 1 base removed from V and 6 bases from J, the gap between germline ends came to 15 bases. Germline V gene lookup returns CDR1 SGHTA and CDR2 FQGNSA. The CDR3 sequence is CASSLGGVLGKTQYF. CDR3 DNA sequence: TGTGCCAGCAGCTTAGGAGGCGTCCTAGGAAAGACCCAGTACTTC.

The CDR3 loop reads CASSHYEVAVEQYF. The CDR3 DNA reads TGTGCCAGCAGCCATTATGAGGTAGCAGTCGAGCAGTACTTC. The chain carries TRBV7-8 and TRBJ2-7, with D hard to call. Trimming removed 5 bases from V and 6 bases from J, with 17 bases in between. The CDR3 is made up of 14 amino acids. Germline V gene lookup returns CDR1 SGHVS and CDR2 FQNEAQ.

This clone appeared a few times. The rearrangement joins TRBV18 to TRBJ1-1; D not certain. There are 13 residues in the CDR3. V gave up 4 bases and J gave up 5 bases, with 11 bases separating them. The germline gives CDR1 KGHSH, CDR2 LQKENI. This CDR3 is CASSQGLRTEAFF. CDR3 nucleotides: TGTGCCAGCTCACAGGGTTTAAGGACTGAAGCTTTCTTT.

J is TRBJ1-6 and V is TRBV7-8; D uncertain. Germline CDR1 reads SGHVS; CDR2 reads FQNEAQ. CDR3 length: 15 amino acids. The V end lost 2 bases, the J end lost 6 bases, and 11 bases lay between the germline ends. The CDR3 loop reads CASSLPQQPNSPLHF. The CDR3, as DNA: TGTGCCAGCAGCTTACCACAGCAACCTAATTCACCCCTCCACTTT.

The chain combines TRBV27 with TRBJ2-3, with 9 nucleotides matching TRBD1. CDR3 length: 13 amino acids. With V trimmed by 6 bases and J by 4 bases, 2 bases remained unmatched. The V gene's germline CDR1 is MNHEY and CDR2 SMNVEV (reference sequence). CDR3 amino acids: CASRRTGADTQYF. In DNA, the CDR3 is TGTGCCAGCAGGAGGACAGGGGCAGATACGCAGTATTTT.

The V and J genes are TRBV7-6 and TRBJ1-1; TRBD1 aligns across 7 bases. Germline loops: CDR1 SGHVS, CDR2 FNYEAQ. V trimming: 6 bases; J trimming: 8 bases; junction bases outside the gene matches: 6. This CDR3 has 12 residues. CDR3 residues: CASSYRGGEAFF. CDR3 DNA sequence: TGTGCCAGCAGTTACAGGGGTGGAGAAGCTTTCTTT.

The gene calls are TRBV7-6 and TRBJ1-4, with 9 bases identical to TRBD1. CDR1 and CDR2 (germline): SGHVS, FNYEAQ. This CDR3 has 21 amino acids. The ends lost 1 base at V and 2 bases at J; junction bases unmatched: 17. CDR3 in amino acids: CASSLEPSGRDRVLTNEKLFF. The CDR3 nucleotides read TGTGCCAGCAGCTTAGAACCCTCTGGCCGGGACAGGGTTTTGACTAATGAAAAACTGTTTTTT.

This clone showed up just once. The DNA for the CDR3 is TGTGCCAGCAGCTCGCGATTGACAGGGTCCATGAACACTGAAGCTTTCTTT. Encoded protein: CASSSRLTGSMNTEAFF. The V gene is TRBV7-9, the J gene TRBJ1-1; TRBD1 agrees at 7 bases. V was clipped by 4 bases and J by 0 bases; unmatched bases: 11. This CDR3 comprises 17 residues. The V gene's germline CDR1 is SEHNR and CDR2 FQNEAQ (reference sequence).

Details on this clone: The same CDR3 also results from other DNA sequences found in this sample. The chain links TRBV28 to TRBJ1-5, with D hard to call. V lost 2 bases and J 5 bases, leaving 1 base between the germline ends. The CDR3 contains 11 residues. Germline V gene sequence: CDR1 MDHEN, CDR2 SYDVKM. The CDR3 sequence is CASSLDQPQHF. In nucleotides, the CDR3 is TGTGCCAGCAGTTTAGATCAGCCCCAGCATTTT.

This rearrangement joins TRBV7-2 to TRBJ2-3, with D possibly TRBD2 on 7 matching bases. V lost 1 base and J lost 1, with 12 bases in between. Germline CDR1 SGHTA, CDR2 FQGNSA. The CDR3 runs 16 residues. CDR3 region: CASSLDGGGRTDTQYF. The CDR3 coding sequence is TGTGCCAGCAGCTTAGATGGCGGGGGCCGCACAGATACGCAGTATTTT.

In DNA, the CDR3 is TGTGCCAGCAGCGTAGCAGGGCTAGCGGGGGGCCGAGGCACAGATACGCAGTATTTT. Its translation is CASSVAGLAGGRGTDTQYF. The chain has TRBV9 and TRBJ2-3, with TRBD2 matching 11 bases. J lost 1 base, V lost 0 bases, and 10 bases had no gene match. The germline V gene has CDR1 SGDLS and CDR2 YYNGEE. The CDR3 is 19 amino acids.

The rearrangement joins TRBV10-2 to TRBJ2-7; no clear D. The CDR3 is made up of 12 amino acids. Germline V gives CDR1 WSHSY, CDR2 SAAADI. The V gene lost 0 bases and the J gene lost 4 bases, with 4 bases spanning the gap. The CDR3 DNA follows: TGCGCCAGCAGTGAGTCCAGGTACGAGCAGTACTTC. Translated: CASSESRYEQYF.

The chain couples TRBV9 to TRBJ1-3; no clear D gene. This CDR3 has 14 amino acids. From germline, CDR1 is SGDLS and CDR2 YYNGEE. The germline V and J ends were trimmed by 3 bases and 3 bases, with 10 bases remaining between them. CDR3 protein: CASSAGDNGNTIYF. The CDR3 bases are TGTGCCAGCAGCGCGGGAGACAATGGAAACACCATATATTTT.

V usage is TRBV28 and J usage is TRBJ2-5; D unresolved. V dropped 1 base and J dropped 3 bases, with 9 bases sitting between them. Germline CDR1 reads MDHEN; CDR2 reads SYDVKM. This CDR3 has 14 amino acids. The CDR3 region has the DNA TGTGCCAGCAGTTTATCCGGAAGAGAAGAGACCCAGTACTTC. It is translated as CASSLSGREETQYF.

The chain employs TRBV5-4 and TRBJ2-3; D is unresolved. The V gene's germline CDR1 is SGHNT and CDR2 YYREEE (reference sequence). Deletions cut 2 bases from V and 0 bases from J, with 16 bases between. The CDR3 spans 17 residues. The DNA for the CDR3 is TGTGCCAGCAGCTTTTTTGACGGACCCTCTAGCACAGATACGCAGTATTTT. This encodes CASSFFDGPSSTDTQYF. Using reference TRBV5-4 and TRBJ2-3 for the parts outside the CDR3, the full variable domain is ETGVTQSPTHLIKTRGQQVTLRCSSQSGHNTVSWYQQALGQGPQFIFQYYREEENGRGNFPPRFSGLQFPNYSSELNVNALELDDSALYLCASSFFDGPSSTDTQYFGPGTRLTVL.

The chain employs TRBV19 and TRBJ2-3, with 11 bases aligning to TRBD2. Losses at the gene ends were 2 bases for V and 2 bases for J; bases not matched to a gene: 3. This CDR3 contains 16 residues. Germline V gene data show CDR1 as LNHDA and CDR2 as SQIVND (reference sequence). CDR3 residues: CASSISSGGYTDTQYF. CDR3 nucleotides: TGTGCCAGTAGTATATCTAGCGGGGGGTACACAGATACGCAGTATTTT. The full variable domain, completed using reference TRBV19 and TRBJ2-3, is DGGITQSPKYLFRKEGQNVTLSCEQNLNHDAMYWYRQDPGQGLRLIYYSQIVNDFQKGDIAEGYSVSREKKESFPLTVTSAQKNPTAFYLCASSISSGGYTDTQYFGPGTRLTVL.

The chain employs TRBV5-1 and TRBJ2-7, with TRBD2 identical over 9 bases. The germline V gene has CDR1 SGHRS and CDR2 YFSETQ. The CDR3 is made up of 14 amino acids. The V gene end was trimmed by 4 bases and the J gene end by 3 bases; junction bases not matched to a gene: 5. The CDR3 region is CASSIRTSDYEQYF. The CDR3 DNA follows: TGCGCCAGCAGCATAAGGACTAGCGACTACGAGCAGTACTTC.

The gene calls are TRBV11-2 and TRBJ2-1; TRBD2 is a possible D gene (5 bases). CDR1 and CDR2 from the germline V gene are SGHAT and FQNNGV. This CDR3 region has 16 residues. V was cut by 3 bases and J by 9 bases, with 21 bases left in between. CDR3 in DNA: TGTGCCAGCAGCTTTGACGGGCCCGGCCTCGGAGGTGAGCAGTTCTTC. Encoded protein: CASSFDGPGLGGEQFF.